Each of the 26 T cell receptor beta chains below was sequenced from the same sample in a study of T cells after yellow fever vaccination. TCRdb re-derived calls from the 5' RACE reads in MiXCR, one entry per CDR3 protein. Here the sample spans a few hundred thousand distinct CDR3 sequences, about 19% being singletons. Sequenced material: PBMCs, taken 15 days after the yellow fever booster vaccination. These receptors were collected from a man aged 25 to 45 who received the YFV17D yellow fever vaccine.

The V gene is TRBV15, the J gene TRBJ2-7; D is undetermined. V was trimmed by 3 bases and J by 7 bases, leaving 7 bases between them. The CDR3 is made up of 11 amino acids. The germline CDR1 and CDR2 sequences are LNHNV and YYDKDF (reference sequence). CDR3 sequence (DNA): TGTGCCACCAGCAGGGGTAGAGAGCAGTACTTC. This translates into CATSRGREQYF.

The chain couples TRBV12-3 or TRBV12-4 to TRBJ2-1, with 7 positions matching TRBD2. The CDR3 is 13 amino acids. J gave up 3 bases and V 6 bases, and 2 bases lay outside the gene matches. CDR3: CASRRTSYNEQFF. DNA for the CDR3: TGTGCCAGCAGAAGGACTAGCTACAATGAGCAGTTCTTC.

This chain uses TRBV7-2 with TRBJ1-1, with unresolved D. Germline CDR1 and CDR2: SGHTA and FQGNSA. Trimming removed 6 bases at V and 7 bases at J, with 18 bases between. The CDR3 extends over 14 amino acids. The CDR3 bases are TGTGCCAGCAGACCCCGGGGATTGGGAGTTGAAGCTTTCTTT. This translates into CASRPRGLGVEAFF.

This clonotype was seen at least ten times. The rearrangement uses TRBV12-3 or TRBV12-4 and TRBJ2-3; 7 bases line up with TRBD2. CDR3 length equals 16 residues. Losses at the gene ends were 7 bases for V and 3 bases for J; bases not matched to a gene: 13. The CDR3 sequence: CASITGRELYTDTQYF. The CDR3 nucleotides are TGTGCCAGCATTACGGGGCGGGAGTTATATACAGATACGCAGTATTTT.

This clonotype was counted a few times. In DNA, the CDR3 is TGTGCCAGCGCTGACGGTTATCAAGAGCAGTACTTC. Translating gives CASADGYQEQYF. The gene calls are TRBV6-5 and TRBJ2-7, with no clear D. Trimming pared 8 bases from V and 7 bases from J, leaving 15 bases between. Germline loops: CDR1 MNHEY, CDR2 SVGAGI. CDR3 size: 12 residues.

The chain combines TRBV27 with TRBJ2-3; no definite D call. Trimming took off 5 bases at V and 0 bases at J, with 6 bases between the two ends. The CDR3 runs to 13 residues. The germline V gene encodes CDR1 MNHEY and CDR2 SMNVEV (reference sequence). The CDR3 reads CASSPISTDTQYF. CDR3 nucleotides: TGTGCCAGCAGTCCGATTAGCACAGATACGCAGTATTTT.

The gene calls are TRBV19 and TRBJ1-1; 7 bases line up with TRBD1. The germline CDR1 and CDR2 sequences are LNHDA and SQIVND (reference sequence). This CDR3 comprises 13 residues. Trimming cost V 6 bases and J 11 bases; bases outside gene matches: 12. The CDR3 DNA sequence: TGTGCCAGTAGCTCGACAGGGTCGATCCCGGCTTTCTTT. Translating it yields CASSSTGSIPAFF.

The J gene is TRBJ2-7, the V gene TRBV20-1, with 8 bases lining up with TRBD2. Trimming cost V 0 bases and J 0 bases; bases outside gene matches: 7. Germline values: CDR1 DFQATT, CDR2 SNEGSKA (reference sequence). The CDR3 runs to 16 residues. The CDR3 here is CSARDVTGGSSYEQYF. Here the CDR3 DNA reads TGCAGTGCTAGAGATGTAACGGGAGGGAGCTCCTACGAGCAGTACTTC.

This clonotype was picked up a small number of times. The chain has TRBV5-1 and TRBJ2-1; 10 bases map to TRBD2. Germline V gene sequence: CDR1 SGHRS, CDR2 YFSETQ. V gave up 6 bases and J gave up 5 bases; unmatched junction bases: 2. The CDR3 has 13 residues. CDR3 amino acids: CASTSGGNNEQFF. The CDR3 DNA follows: TGCGCCAGCACTAGCGGGGGAAACAATGAGCAGTTCTTC.

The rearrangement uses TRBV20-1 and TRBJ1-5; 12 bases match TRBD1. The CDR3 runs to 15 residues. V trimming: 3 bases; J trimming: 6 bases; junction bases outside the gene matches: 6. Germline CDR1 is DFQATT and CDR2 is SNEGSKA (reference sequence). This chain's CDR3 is CSARVPGQGAQPQHF. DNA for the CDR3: TGCAGTGCTAGGGTACCGGGACAGGGGGCTCAGCCCCAGCATTTT.

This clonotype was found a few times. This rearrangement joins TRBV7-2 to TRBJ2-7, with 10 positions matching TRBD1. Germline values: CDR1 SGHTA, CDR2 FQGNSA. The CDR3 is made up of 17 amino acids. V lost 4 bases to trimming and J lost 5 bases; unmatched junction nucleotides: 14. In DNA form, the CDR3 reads TGTGCCAGCAGCTATACCCCTACCGGGACAGGGGCCAACGAGCAGTACTTC. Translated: CASSYTPTGTGANEQYF.

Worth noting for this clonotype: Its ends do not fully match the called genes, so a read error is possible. Written as DNA, the CDR3 is TGCGCCACCAGCCTTTCAACCGACAATGAGCAGTTCTTC. Translated, it gives CATSLSTDNEQFF. The chain recombines TRBV4-3 with TRBJ2-1; D remains unclear. The CDR3 length is 13 residues. Germline CDR1 reads LGHNA; CDR2 reads YSLEER.

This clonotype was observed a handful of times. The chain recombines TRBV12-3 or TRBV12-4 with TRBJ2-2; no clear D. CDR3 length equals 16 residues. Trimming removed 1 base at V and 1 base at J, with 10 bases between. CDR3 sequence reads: CASSLVSGWNTGELFF. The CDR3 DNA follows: TGTGCCAGCAGTTTAGTTTCGGGTTGGAACACCGGGGAGCTGTTTTTT.

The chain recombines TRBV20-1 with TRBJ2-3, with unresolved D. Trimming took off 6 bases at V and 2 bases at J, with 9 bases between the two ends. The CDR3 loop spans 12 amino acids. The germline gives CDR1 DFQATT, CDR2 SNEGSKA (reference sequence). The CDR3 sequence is CSALQHTDTQYF. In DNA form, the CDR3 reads TGCAGTGCCCTGCAGCACACAGATACGCAGTATTTT.

CDR3 nucleotides: TGTGCCAGCAGTGAATATGGGGGGTCGACCTACGAGCAGTACTTC. This encodes CASSEYGGSTYEQYF. The chain recombines TRBV25-1 with TRBJ2-7, with D perhaps matching TRBD2 (6 bases). Germline V gene lookup returns CDR1 MGHDK and CDR2 SYGVNS. The CDR3 extends over 15 amino acids. V was clipped by 0 bases and J by 2 bases, with 11 bases between them.

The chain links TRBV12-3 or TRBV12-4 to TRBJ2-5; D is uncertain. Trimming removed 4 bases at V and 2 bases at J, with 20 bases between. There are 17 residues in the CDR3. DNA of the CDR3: TGTGCCAGCAGTTATCGACTGGACGGATATTCACAAGAGACCCAGTACTTC. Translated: CASSYRLDGYSQETQYF.

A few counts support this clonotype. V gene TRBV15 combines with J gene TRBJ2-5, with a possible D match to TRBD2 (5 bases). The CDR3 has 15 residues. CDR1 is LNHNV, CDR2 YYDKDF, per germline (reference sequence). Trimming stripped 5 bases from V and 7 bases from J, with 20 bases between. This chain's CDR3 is CATSPREESFGTQYF. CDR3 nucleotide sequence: TGTGCCACCAGCCCCCGGGAAGAGAGTTTCGGGACCCAGTACTTC.

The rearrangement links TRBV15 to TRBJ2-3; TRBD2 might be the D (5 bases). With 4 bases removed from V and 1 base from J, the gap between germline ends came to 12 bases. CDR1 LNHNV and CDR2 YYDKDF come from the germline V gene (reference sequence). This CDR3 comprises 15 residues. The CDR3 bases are TGTGCCACCAGCACACAGCGGCAAGGCACAGATACGCAGTATTTT. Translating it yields CATSTQRQGTDTQYF.

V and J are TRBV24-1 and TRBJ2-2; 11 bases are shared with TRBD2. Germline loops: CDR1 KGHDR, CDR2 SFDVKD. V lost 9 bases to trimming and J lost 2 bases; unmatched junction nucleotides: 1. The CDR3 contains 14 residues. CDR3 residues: CATGTSGNTGELFF. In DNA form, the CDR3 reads TGTGCCACCGGGACTAGCGGTAACACCGGGGAGCTGTTTTTT.

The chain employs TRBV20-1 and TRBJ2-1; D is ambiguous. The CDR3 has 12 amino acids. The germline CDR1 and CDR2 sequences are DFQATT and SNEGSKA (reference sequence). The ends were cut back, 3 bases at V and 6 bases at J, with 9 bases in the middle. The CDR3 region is CSASRAFNEQFF. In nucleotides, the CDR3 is TGCAGTGCTAGCCGAGCGTTCAATGAGCAGTTCTTC.

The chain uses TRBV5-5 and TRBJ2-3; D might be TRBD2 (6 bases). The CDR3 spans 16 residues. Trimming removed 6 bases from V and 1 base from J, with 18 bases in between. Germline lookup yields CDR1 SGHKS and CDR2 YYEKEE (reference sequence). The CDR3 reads CASIDPTAGRTDTQYF. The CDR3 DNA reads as TGTGCCAGCATCGATCCTACGGCGGGGCGCACAGATACGCAGTATTTT.

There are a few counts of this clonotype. CDR3 sequence reads: CASSSQKLAGNTDTQYF. Written as DNA, the CDR3 is TGTGCCAGCAGTTCCCAAAAACTAGCCGGAAACACAGATACGCAGTATTTT. The chain links TRBV7-8 to TRBJ2-3; tentative D call: TRBD2 (6 bases). The germline V and J ends were trimmed by 6 bases and 2 bases, with 21 bases remaining between them. Per the germline V gene, CDR1 is SGHVS and CDR2 is FQNEAQ. This CDR3 contains 17 residues.

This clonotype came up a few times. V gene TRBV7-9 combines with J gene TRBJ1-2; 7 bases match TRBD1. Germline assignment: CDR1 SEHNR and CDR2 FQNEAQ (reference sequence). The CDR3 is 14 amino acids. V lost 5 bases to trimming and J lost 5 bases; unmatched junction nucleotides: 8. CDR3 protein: CASSGRQGGYGYTF. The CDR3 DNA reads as TGTGCCAGCAGCGGTAGACAGGGAGGGTATGGCTACACCTTC.

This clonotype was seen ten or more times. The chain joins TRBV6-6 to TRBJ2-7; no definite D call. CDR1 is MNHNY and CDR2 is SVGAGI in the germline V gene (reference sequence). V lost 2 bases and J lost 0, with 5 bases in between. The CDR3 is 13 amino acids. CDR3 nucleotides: TGTGCCAGCAGTTACGGCAACTCCTACGAGCAGTACTTC. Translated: CASSYGNSYEQYF.

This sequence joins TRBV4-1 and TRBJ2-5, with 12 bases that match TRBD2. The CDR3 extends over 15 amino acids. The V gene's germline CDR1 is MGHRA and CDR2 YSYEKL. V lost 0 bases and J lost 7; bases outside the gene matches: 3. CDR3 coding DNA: TGCGCCAGCAGCCAAGAAACTAGCGGGAGGACGACCCAGTACTTC. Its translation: CASSQETSGRTTQYF.

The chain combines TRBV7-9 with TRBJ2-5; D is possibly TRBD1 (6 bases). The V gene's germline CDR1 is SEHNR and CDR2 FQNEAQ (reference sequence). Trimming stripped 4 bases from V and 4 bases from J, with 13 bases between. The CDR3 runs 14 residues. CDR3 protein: CASSSSGVGETQYF. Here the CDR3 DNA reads TGTGCCAGCAGCTCCTCAGGGGTAGGAGAGACCCAGTACTTC.